The 15 T cell receptor beta chains listed next were all sequenced from one sample in a study of T cell responses to AZD1222 COVID-19 vaccine. Libraries were prepared by immunoSEQ multiplex PCR; TCRdb keeps only in-frame clonotypes and omits some of them. The sample contains some 120,000 clones, about nine tenths of which appear only once. The sample here was peripheral blood, taken on day 0 of AZD1222 vaccination. The source is an adult in good health.

The J gene is TRBJ2-7, the V gene TRBV30; 8 positions match TRBD1. The CDR3 covers 13 residues. V was clipped by 6 bases and J by 1 base; unmatched bases: 5. CDR1 GTSNPN and CDR2 SVGIG come from the germline V gene (reference sequence). The CDR3 DNA sequence: TGTGCCTGTTACGGGACAGGTTCCTACGAGCAGTACTTC. Protein: CACYGTGSYEQYF.

This rearrangement joins TRBV7-9 to TRBJ2-1, with D tentatively TRBD1 or TRBD2 (5 bases each). The V gene's germline CDR1 is SEHNR and CDR2 FQNEAQ (reference sequence). V lost 5 bases to trimming and J lost 10 bases, with 21 bases between them. The CDR3 is made up of 15 amino acids. The CDR3 DNA reads as TGTGCCAGCAGCCGGTCAGAGGGGTGGGAGAAAGAGCAGTTCTTC. Translated, it gives CASSRSEGWEKEQFF.

The chain joins TRBV23-1 to TRBJ2-3; D is perhaps TRBD2 (7 bases). TRBV23-1 is treated as an ORF (open reading frame) with a function not yet certain. V dropped 0 bases and J dropped 2 bases, with 15 bases sitting between them. The CDR3 loop spans 17 amino acids. The CDR3 DNA reads TGCGCCAGCAGTCAATCGGGGGCGGGGGCCACCACAGATACGCAGTATTTT. Its protein product is CASSQSGAGATTDTQYF.

The chain has TRBV10-3 and TRBJ2-7; D gene unclear. Trimming cost V 2 bases and J 6 bases, with 8 bases left between them. The CDR3 totals 12 residues. Germline V gene data show CDR1 as ENHRY and CDR2 as SYGVKD. The CDR3 DNA reads TGTGCCATCAGTGAGGGGCAGGTCGAGCAGTACTTC. Translation: CAISEGQVEQYF.

This clone was recorded a few times. The gene calls are TRBV9 and TRBJ1-2, with TRBD1 identical over 9 bases. J lost 3 bases, V lost 4 bases, and 7 bases had no gene match. Germline lookup yields CDR1 SGDLS and CDR2 YYNGEE. The CDR3 runs to 15 residues. The CDR3: CASSPGQGSDYGYTF. CDR3 DNA: TGTGCCAGCAGCCCCGGACAGGGGTCCGACTATGGCTACACCTTC.

The V and J genes are TRBV5-4 and TRBJ1-3; D ambiguous. The germline V gene encodes CDR1 SGHNT and CDR2 YYREEE (reference sequence). CDR3 size: 15 residues. Trimming took 1 base from V and 2 from J, leaving 10 bases between them. This CDR3 is CASSLTANPGNTIYF. DNA of the CDR3: TGTGCCAGCAGCTTGACAGCCAACCCTGGAAACACCATATATTTT.

V usage is TRBV15 and J usage is TRBJ1-5; unclear D gene. The CDR3 is made up of 14 amino acids. Germline lookup yields CDR1 LNHNV and CDR2 YYDKDF (reference sequence). Trimming pared 0 bases from V and 0 bases from J, leaving 3 bases between. In DNA form, the CDR3 reads TGTGCCACCAGCAGAGATGGTAGCAATCAGCCCCAGCATTTT. Translated: CATSRDGSNQPQHF.

J is TRBJ2-7 and V is TRBV28; D possibly corresponds to TRBD1 (6 bases). The CDR3 covers 14 residues. The germline CDR1 and CDR2 sequences are MDHEN and SYDVKM. Trimming shortened V by 6 bases and J by 0 bases, and 12 bases separated the two germline ends. DNA of the CDR3: TGTGCCAGCAGAGACAGGATTCGCTCCTACGAGCAGTACTTC. Protein: CASRDRIRSYEQYF.

In its sample, this clone was seen once. The rearrangement uses TRBV12-3 or TRBV12-4 and TRBJ2-1, with 7 bases aligning to TRBD2. The CDR3 length is 12 residues. Unmatched junction bases numbered 4, after V lost 8 bases and J lost 6 bases. The CDR3 sequence is CASRWGGNEQFF. The CDR3 DNA follows: TGTGCCAGCCGATGGGGGGGCAATGAGCAGTTCTTC.

The V gene is TRBV11-3, the J gene TRBJ2-5, with D maybe TRBD1 (5 bases). Trimming removed 5 bases from V and 7 bases from J, with 17 bases in between. This CDR3 contains 14 residues. The V gene's germline CDR1 is SGHNT and CDR2 YENEEA. The CDR3 loop is CASSHQGPRATQYF. CDR3 DNA sequence: TGTGCCAGCAGCCATCAGGGCCCCAGGGCGACCCAGTACTTC.

The chain links TRBV7-9 to TRBJ2-7; the D gene could be TRBD1 or TRBD2 (6 bases each). Germline assignment: CDR1 SEHNR and CDR2 FQNEAQ (reference sequence). V was cut by 7 bases and J by 6 bases, with 25 bases left in between. CDR3 length equals 16 residues. The CDR3 coding sequence is TGTGCCAGCACCTCGGCGGGTGCGGGACAATGGGGCGAGCAGTACTTC. This translates into CASTSAGAGQWGEQYF.

This clone turned up a few times. The chain is built from TRBV15 and TRBJ2-3; the D gene is possibly TRBD1 (6 bases). CDR3 length: 16 residues. The V and J ends lost 1 base and 6 bases respectively, with 17 bases between them. Per the germline V gene, CDR1 is LNHNV and CDR2 is YYDKDF (reference sequence). CDR3 in amino acids: CATSRGRTASTDTQYF. The CDR3 coding sequence is TGTGCCACCAGCAGAGGGAGGACAGCGAGTACCGATACGCAGTATTTT.

This chain links TRBV6-2 or TRBV6-3 with TRBJ2-5; D call uncertain. Per germline, CDR1 MNHEY and CDR2 SVGEGT. The CDR3 is 15 residues long. The V end lost 5 bases, the J end lost 5 bases, and 18 bases lay between the germline ends. The CDR3, as DNA: TGTGCCAGCAGTCCCGCGGCCGGGTCATGGGAGACCCAGTACTTC. It specifies CASSPAAGSWETQYF.

The genes are TRBV6-6 and TRBJ1-5, with unresolved D. Germline CDR1 is MNHNY and CDR2 is SVGAGI (reference sequence). CDR3 length: 16 residues. V dropped 6 bases and J dropped 11 bases, with 26 bases sitting between them. Here the CDR3 DNA reads TGTGCCAGCAGACCCCGTGAGCAGAGCGCCTCCGGGTCCCAGCATTTT. The encoded protein is CASRPREQSASGSQHF.

The sample holds a few counts of this clone. The chain couples TRBV7-9 to TRBJ2-1; D gene ambiguous. This CDR3 has 16 residues. Trimming shortened V by 2 bases and J by 8 bases, and 19 bases separated the two germline ends. CDR1 and CDR2 from the germline V gene are SEHNR and FQNEAQ (reference sequence). The CDR3 nucleotides read TGTGCCAGCAGCTTACTACCGGGCAGATCGGGCGATGAGCAGTTCTTC. Translated, it gives CASSLLPGRSGDEQFF.